The 22 T cell receptor beta chains below all came from one sample that was sequenced in a study of metastatic and nonmetastatic thyroid tumors. No patient had received any treatment before thyroid surgery. TCRdb redid the clone calls on the PCR reads using MiXCR. This sample has just over 20,000 clones; less than 20% occur once, and the top ten carry under 20%. Sequenced sample: blood. The receptors originated from a female donor with papillary thyroid cancer or a benign thyroid nodule (not recorded which). Some clones in this sample may be carry-over from other donors' samples.

The V call is TRBV20-1, the J call TRBJ1-2; 10 bases match TRBD1. The CDR3 spans 16 residues. Germline V gives CDR1 DFQATT, CDR2 SNEGSKA (reference sequence). J lost 7 bases, V lost 0 bases, and 11 bases had no gene match. The CDR3 DNA is TGCAGTGCTAGAGAACCGGGACAGGGGCAGATGGGTGGCTACACCTTC. Its protein is CSAREPGQGQMGGYTF.

The chain employs TRBV9 and TRBJ2-7; D tentatively reads TRBD1 or TRBD2 (5 bases each). Trimming took 2 bases from V and 5 from J, leaving 11 bases between them. Germline V gives CDR1 SGDLS, CDR2 YYNGEE. The CDR3 is made up of 13 amino acids. The CDR3 region has the DNA TGTGCCAGCAGCGTCCAGGGACGAGACGAGCAGTACTTC. It encodes CASSVQGRDEQYF.

CDR3 protein: CASSSALGSGYTF. The CDR3 DNA is TGTGCCAGCAGTTCCGCCCTTGGGTCTGGCTACACCTTC. V usage is TRBV6-5 and J usage is TRBJ1-2; no reliable D call. Per germline, CDR1 MNHEY and CDR2 SVGAGI. V was shortened by 4 bases and J by 7 bases, with 13 bases between the two germline ends. This CDR3 has 13 residues.

This clone was picked up a small number of times. V and J are TRBV20-1 and TRBJ1-5, with D possibly matching TRBD1 (5 bases). The germline V and J ends were trimmed by 2 bases and 2 bases, with 10 bases remaining between them. The CDR3 is made up of 14 amino acids. CDR1 is DFQATT, CDR2 SNEGSKA, per germline (reference sequence). The chain's CDR3 is CSARSRDGNQPQHF. The CDR3 DNA reads as TGCAGTGCTAGATCCAGGGACGGCAATCAGCCCCAGCATTTT.

This clone was counted ten times or more. The V gene is TRBV7-9, the J gene TRBJ2-2; possibly TRBD2 for D (5 bases). V was clipped by 3 bases and J by 6 bases, with 11 bases between them. The length of the CDR3 is 14 residues. Germline-derived CDR1 and CDR2 are SEHNR and FQNEAQ (reference sequence). CDR3 region: CASSLRVAAGELFF. DNA of the CDR3: TGTGCCAGCAGCTTGAGGGTTGCGGCCGGGGAGCTGTTTTTT.

This clone rates as medium-sized. The V call is TRBV6-5, the J call TRBJ1-2, with a weak D call TRBD1 (5 bases). CDR1 is MNHEY and CDR2 is SVGAGI in the germline V gene. The CDR3 has 13 amino acids. Trimming took off 0 bases at V and 7 bases at J, with 9 bases between the two ends. This CDR3 reads CASSYSRQFGYTF. The CDR3 bases are TGTGCCAGCAGTTACTCCAGACAGTTTGGCTACACCTTC.

The table lists this clone with many counts. The chain uses TRBV7-2 and TRBJ1-5; D uncertain. The CDR3 runs to 14 residues. V was shortened by 5 bases and J by 3 bases, with 11 bases between the two germline ends. Germline values: CDR1 SGHTA, CDR2 FQGNSA. The CDR3 reads CASSHPGPNQPQHF. In nucleotides, the CDR3 is TGTGCCAGCAGCCACCCCGGACCCAATCAGCCCCAGCATTTT.

At least ten counts were recorded for this clone. The genes are TRBV25-1 and TRBJ1-1, with a tentative D call TRBD1 (6 bases). Germline V gene data show CDR1 as MGHDK and CDR2 as SYGVNS. CDR3 length: 14 amino acids. V lost 4 bases, J lost 7 bases, and 16 bases lay in between. The CDR3 DNA sequence: TGTGCCAGCAGTGTACTACAGGGTTACGGTGAAGCTTTCTTT. Translated, it gives CASSVLQGYGEAFF.

This clone is labeled as medium-sized. The chain combines TRBV28 with TRBJ1-2; 9 nucleotides match TRBD1. Trimming took 9 bases from V and 4 from J; bases not matched to a gene: 3. This CDR3 has 12 amino acids. Germline V CDR1 and CDR2: MDHEN, SYDVKM. CDR3 DNA sequence: TGTGCCAGTTGGACAGGGGTCTATGGCTACACCTTC. This sequence encodes CASWTGVYGYTF.

In this sample, this clone turned up many times. The chain carries TRBV5-6 and TRBJ2-2; no definite D call. Trimming removed 2 bases at V and 5 bases at J, with 13 bases between. This CDR3 has 15 amino acids. The germline V gene encodes CDR1 SGHDT and CDR2 YYEEEE. The DNA of the CDR3 is TGTGCCAGCAGCTTCGACACCCTGGTTACCGGGGAGCTGTTTTTT. Translated: CASSFDTLVTGELFF.

In its sample, this clone was seen a few times. Here the CDR3 DNA reads TGTGCCAGCAGCTTCACAGGGTCCGGCACTGGGGCCAACGTCCTGACTTTC. It translates to CASSFTGSGTGANVLTF. V gene TRBV5-4 combines with J gene TRBJ2-6; D may be TRBD1 (6 bases). The CDR3 extends over 17 amino acids. V was shortened by 2 bases and J by 2 bases, with 14 bases between the two germline ends. The germline gives CDR1 SGHNT, CDR2 YYREEE (reference sequence).

Many counts were recorded for this clone. At one end, the junction sequence differs from germline, possibly due to a read error. The rearrangement links TRBV5-1 to TRBJ2-7, with D possibly being TRBD1 (6 bases). The germline V gene encodes CDR1 SGHRS and CDR2 YFSETQ. This CDR3 region has 17 residues. CDR3 DNA sequence: TGCGCCAGCAGCTTGGAATACCGACAGGCCGGGGCCTATGAGCAGTACTTC. Translating it yields CASSLEYRQAGAYEQYF.

This clone was seen ten or more times. The CDR3 region is CSARDVLAENTGELFF. The CDR3 DNA sequence: TGCAGTGCTAGAGATGTCCTAGCGGAAAACACCGGGGAGCTGTTTTTT. The chain has TRBV20-1 and TRBJ2-2; 7 positions match TRBD2. The trim removed 0 bases at V and 2 bases at J, leaving 6 bases unmatched. Germline CDR1 and CDR2: DFQATT and SNEGSKA (reference sequence). The CDR3 extends over 16 amino acids.

There are many counts of this clone. The chain is built from TRBV20-1 and TRBJ2-1; D is perhaps TRBD1 (7 bases). Trimming cost V 0 bases and J 5 bases, with 14 bases left between them. There are 15 residues in the CDR3. Germline V gene sequence: CDR1 DFQATT, CDR2 SNEGSKA (reference sequence). CDR3 sequence (DNA): TGCAGTGCTAGAGAGGAGGGGGCGAAAGACAATGAGCAGTTCTTC. Translating it yields CSAREEGAKDNEQFF.

This clone was seen more than once but under ten times. The chain carries TRBV4-1 and TRBJ2-3, with a possible D match to TRBD2 (6 bases). V lost 1 base to trimming and J lost 0 bases, with 20 bases between them. The length of the CDR3 is 19 residues. From germline, CDR1 is MGHRA and CDR2 YSYEKL. The CDR3 DNA reads TGCGCCAGCAGCCAAGGGATTACTAGACTAGAACGTAGCACAGATACGCAGTATTTT. Protein product: CASSQGITRLERSTDTQYF.

By share of the sample, this clone is medium-sized (0.01 to 0.1%). The rearrangement links TRBV6-1 to TRBJ2-7; tentatively, D is TRBD1 or TRBD2 (7 bases each). V was trimmed by 5 bases and J by 2 bases, leaving 22 bases between them. The germline V gene encodes CDR1 MNHNS and CDR2 SASEGT. The length of the CDR3 is 17 residues. DNA of the CDR3: TGTGCCAGCAGTTCCCGATCACAGCGGGACAGAGCCTACGAGCAGTACTTC. This sequence encodes CASSSRSQRDRAYEQYF.

This clone is termed medium-sized. The V and J genes are TRBV6-4 and TRBJ1-4, with D perhaps TRBD1 (5 bases). The germline V gene has CDR1 MRHNA and CDR2 SNTAGT. This CDR3 contains 14 residues. Trimming stripped 3 bases from V and 4 bases from J, with 9 bases between. The DNA of the CDR3 is TGTGCCAGCAGTGAAGGGGAGAGTAATGAAAAACTGTTTTTT. This sequence encodes CASSEGESNEKLFF.

This clone was counted at least ten times. Just one base apart from a much larger clone, this may be a read error. CDR3 bases: TGTGCCAGCGGTCAACAGGGCTCTTACGGAAACACCATATATTTT. Translating gives CASGQQGSYGNTIYF. V and J are TRBV28 and TRBJ1-3, with TRBD1 as a possible D gene (6 bases). CDR1 and CDR2 (germline): MDHEN, SYDVKM. The V end lost 8 bases, the J end lost 4 bases, and 18 bases lay between the germline ends. This CDR3 region has 15 residues.

This clone was observed a handful of times. The chain joins TRBV12-3 or TRBV12-4 to TRBJ1-2; D remains ambiguous. The CDR3 contains 16 residues. Trimming removed 6 bases from V and 2 bases from J, with 19 bases in between. Here the CDR3 DNA reads TGTGCCAGCAGCCAAGAATGGTCCCAGTACAACTATGGCTACACCTTC. Residues: CASSQEWSQYNYGYTF.

This chain connects TRBV28 to TRBJ2-7; D is unresolved. Trimming took 8 bases from V and 2 from J, leaving 16 bases between them. There are 14 residues in the CDR3. Germline V gene lookup returns CDR1 MDHEN and CDR2 SYDVKM. CDR3 DNA: TGTGCCAGCTCACCGAGCAGGTGGGCCTACGAGCAGTACTTC. This encodes CASSPSRWAYEQYF.

As DNA, the CDR3 is TGTGCCTGGACCATGGGGGGGAATATGGAGACCCAGTACTTC. Translating it yields CAWTMGGNMETQYF. The chain uses TRBV30 and TRBJ2-5; 7 bases match TRBD2. The CDR3 consists of 14 residues. Germline V gene lookup returns CDR1 GTSNPN and CDR2 SVGIG (reference sequence). V was pared by 4 bases and J by 5 bases, with 10 bases of the junction left unmatched.

The chain carries TRBV10-3 and TRBJ1-1; 7 bases fit TRBD1. This CDR3 region has 15 residues. V lost 11 bases and J lost 0; bases outside the gene matches: 12. The germline V gene encodes CDR1 ENHRY and CDR2 SYGVKD. The CDR3 here is CASRQGGLMNTEAFF. DNA for the CDR3: TGTGCCTCCAGACAGGGAGGTTTAATGAACACTGAAGCTTTCTTT.